This note documents a single T cell receptor beta chain sequence. Its antigen specificity is not known. One base away there is no much larger clone; base qualities are not given. The source of the sample is a study of blood T cell repertoires in COVID-19 (dated by TCRdb to between 2020 and 2021). With regard to the full study: Collaborator samples came from the United States, Italy and Spain and covered acute and convalescent phases of COVID-19. The prospective study material was composed of cDNA or gDNA derived from T cells, B-cell-depleted T cells, or PBMCs. The dataset comprised deeply sampled blood TCRbeta repertoires from subjects exposed to, actively infected with, or recovered from COVID-19. The repertoires were released in a freely available public database intended as a resource for research on the immune response to SARS-CoV-2. The samples were drawn from two sources: the first 160 participants of the ongoing ImmuneRACE study, and 950 to 1,500 subjects contributed by 6 global collaborators. The sample metadata nearly always contained a de-identified subject ID, COVID-19 status, age in years and sex. Where available, HLA class I and class II types were obtained from metadata supplied by the sample provider rather than from assay-based typing.

Points the paper makes about the study in general: How much clinical and demographic metadata was included differed by source and by participant, and the metadata was provided uncurated.

TCRbeta CDR3 regions were amplified from genomic DNA by means of the immunoSEQ Assay, a bias-controlled multiplex PCR. The original pipeline was this. The number of nucleated cells in each sample was estimated by amplification of reference gene primers within the assay. To quantify the absolute abundance of each unique TCRbeta CDR3 rearrangement, sequence reads were collapsed and filtered. For each sample, productive Simpson clonality was calculated as the square root of Simpson's diversity index across productive rearrangements. TCRdb stores this immuneACCESS table with in-frame sequences only. Part of the clones is absent; in the studies checked, under half of the shortfall reflects unresolved V genes, and no reason is known for the rest. The V and J calls and clone size were taken over from that table, and D and trimming were inferred from the DNA. The sample table holds about 430,000 clones, of which 88% were seen once. Approximately 0.96% of the sample belongs to the ten largest clones.

Participants in the prospective study were aged roughly 18 to 100 years, lived in approximately 26 United States geographic areas, and enrolled through a virtual design. In the prospective study, participants were assigned to cohorts based on the clinical history participants reported in a screening survey and a study questionnaire. Each participant in the prospective study had whole blood, serum and a nasopharyngeal or oropharyngeal swab collected by mobile phlebotomists. Participants in the prospective study had the option to provide additional blood draws and questionnaires over a roughly two-month period. Before DNA extraction, blood samples from the prospective study were shipped at room temperature or frozen. V loses 2 bases of germline sequence and J loses 8 bases, and the interval between the two ends is 21 bases. The cysteine opens and the phenylalanine closes a CDR3 of 16 amino acids. CDR3 DNA only is kept here, 48 bases in frame from base 1. The germline V gene (reference sequence) gives CDR1 as MNHEY and CDR2 as SMNVEV.

Sample: PBMCs or T cells enriched from blood (not recorded which). Rearrangement joined TRBV27 to TRBJ1-2; TRBD1 is possibly the D segment (5 matching bases). The source of this sequence is a young woman with acute COVID-19. The nucleotide sequence reads as follows: TGTGCCAGCAGTTTAGACCCAAGGGGCACCTATATCGGCTACACCTTC. Its coded protein is CASSLDPRGTYIGYTF.